This TCR beta chain originates from a study of T-cell memory formation after mild COVID-19. Broader study findings: Memory cells collected pre-infection included some clones that later responded, suggesting cross-reactive memory joined. Confirmation of SARS-CoV-2 specificity was lacking for second-wave clones peaking day 37. Clones that shrank (day 15 to 85) were balanced CD4/CD8, whereas later expanders leaned CD4+.

CDR3 length equals 13 residues. Trimming took 7 bases from V and 0 from J, leaving 8 bases between them. TCRalpha and TCRbeta libraries used 5'RACE with constant-segment primers and UMIs. TCRdb re-derived calls from the 5' RACE reads in MiXCR, one entry per CDR3 protein. The table includes around 470,000 distinct CDR3 sequences, 20% detected once. On this clonotype itself: Its specificity is not known.

The V and J genes are TRBV12-3 or TRBV12-4 and TRBJ2-3, with TRBD2 as a possible D gene (5 bases). This sequence originates from an adult woman who had mild COVID-19 (a few samples of this study predate the infection). Cell type and time point are not known. Specimen: PBMCs or a T cell subset sorted from them (not recorded which). The CDR3 DNA reads as TGTGCCAGCACAGGAGGAAGCACAGATACGCAGTATTTT. It encodes CASTGGSTDTQYF.